This T cell receptor beta chain was obtained from a study of a mutant IDH1 vaccine in newly diagnosed glioma. Study-level results: Evidence of vaccine-induced immune responses was documented in about 93% of patients.

Sequencing was performed with immunoSEQ multiplex PCR; in TCRdb, only in-frame clones are kept and a portion is missing. Of approximately 84,000 clones detected, 75% to 90% appear once; the ten largest clones hold more than 5%. Note on this clone: Its target is unknown.

Time point here: week 47, end of study. All doses held 300 ug of mutant IDH1 20-mer peptide, with topical imiquimod. The germline V and J ends were trimmed by 3 bases and 5 bases, with 11 bases remaining between them. The CDR3 length is 13 residues. Germline CDR1 SGHRS, CDR2 YFSETQ. This chain joins TRBV5-1 and TRBJ1-1; D not resolved. This TCR was sampled from a man in his forties with glioma. The source was PBMCs, collected from a glioma patient whose treatment included an IDH1 peptide vaccine. DNA for the CDR3: TGCGCCAGCAGCTCGAAGGCAAATACTGAAGCTTTCTTT. This encodes CASSSKANTEAFF.